The 5 T cell receptor beta chains presented below share a single source sample, sequenced in a study of tumor-infiltrating lymphocytes in primary liver carcinoma. The input was about 500 ng total RNA; TCR beta cDNA was made from it with a constant-region primer. Libraries covering TCR beta were generated through three nested multiplex PCR rounds (using a slightly modified ARM-PCR). Both of the initial two PCR rounds ran for about 9 cycles and employed TRBV1-TRBV30 forward primers alongside a C-beta reverse primer. Using its own MiXCR run on the multiplex PCR reads, TCRdb lists one record per CDR3 protein. The sample gives roughly 180,000 distinct CDR3 sequences, about 60% of which show up once; approximately 67% is in the top ten. Out of unsorted whole blood came the blood RNA, and germline DNA was extracted as well. Source material: peripheral blood. These receptors all come from a man aged 40-49 years with primary liver carcinoma and hepatitis B virus infection.

Remarks on this clonotype: One end of the junction is discordant with germline, which a read error may explain. The chain recombines TRBV5-8 with TRBJ2-3, with 7 bases lining up with TRBD1. CDR3 length equals 16 residues. Germline V CDR1 and CDR2: SGHTS, YDEGEE. CDR3 bases: TGTCCCAGCAGCCCTGGGACAGTAACATACACAGATACGCAGTATTTT. It specifies CPSSPGTVTYTDTQYF.

At least ten counts were recorded for this clonotype. The chain is built from TRBV6-6 and TRBJ1-4; D is undetermined. Germline assignment: CDR1 MNHNY and CDR2 SVGAGI (reference sequence). There are 11 residues in the CDR3. Trimming cost V 4 bases and J 10 bases, with 7 bases left between them. The CDR3 region is CASSSSGKLFF. For the CDR3, the DNA is TGTGCCAGCAGTTCCTCAGGAAAACTGTTTTTT.

This clonotype appeared a single time. The rearrangement joins TRBV11-3 to TRBJ2-1; D unclear. Trimming took 2 bases from V and 8 from J, leaving 10 bases between them. The CDR3 has 13 amino acids. Germline V gene sequence: CDR1 SGHNT, CDR2 YENEEA. The CDR3 sequence: CASSLRVYDEQFF. The DNA of the CDR3 is TGTGCCAGCAGCTTAAGGGTATACGATGAGCAGTTCTTC. Full variable domain (rest looked up from reference TRBV11-3 and TRBJ2-1): EAGVVQSPRYKIIEKKQPVAFWCNPISGHNTLYWYLQNLGQGPELLIRYENEEAVDDSQLPKDRFSAERLKGVDSTLKIQPAELGDSAVYLCASSLRVYDEQFFGPGTRLTVL.

This clonotype was recorded a few times. The chain joins TRBV6-1 to TRBJ2-2; D gene unclear. Per germline, CDR1 MNHNS and CDR2 SASEGT. CDR3 size: 14 residues. Trimming stripped 3 bases from V and 3 bases from J, with 8 bases between. CDR3 region: CASSDGFHTGELFF. The CDR3 region has the DNA TGTGCCAGCAGTGACGGGTTTCACACCGGGGAGCTGTTTTTT.

To note about this clonotype: Given a much more abundant clone one base away, this may be a read error. As the CDR3 is not closed by the conserved phenylalanine or tryptophan, this likely results from a read error. The chain has TRBV29-1 and TRBJ2-1; 12 bases line up with TRBD1. The V segment lost 6 bases and the J segment 12 bases; nucleotides outside the gene matches: 15. The CDR3 loop spans 15 amino acids. The germline CDR1 and CDR2 sequences are SQVTM and ANQGSEA. CDR3 loop: CSVESGTGGAGRQFL. The CDR3 DNA follows: TGCAGCGTAGAGAGTGGGACAGGGGGCGCGGGCAGGCAGTTCCTC.